Listed below are T cell receptor beta chains from one sample, sequenced in a study of immune evolution from preneoplasia to lung adenocarcinoma. Some clones are missing from TCRdb's copy, which holds only in-frame ones; the method was immunoSEQ multiplex PCR. The sample contains about 41,000 clones, less than 80% of which appear only once. Sequences were obtained from FFPE invasive lung adenocarcinoma tissue. These receptor sequences come from a person between 55 and 69 years old with lung adenocarcinoma. The CDR3 runs from the conserved cysteine through the conserved F or W. A clone size is listed for some rows: how often the clone was seen (once, few, many), or a class if it is expanded.

V gene: TRBV19; clone size: .; CDR3 protein: CASTLGSSGANVLTF
V gene: TRBV18; clone size: .; CDR3 protein: CASSPSFNQPQHF
V gene: TRBV6-6; clone size: .; CDR3 protein: CASSLTANYGYTF
V gene: TRBV10-3; clone size: .; CDR3 protein: CAITQDGYGYTF
V gene: TRBV5-1; clone size: .; CDR3 protein: CASSLAGGLGANVLTF
V gene: TRBV5-5; clone size: once; CDR3 protein: CASSLYSNQPQHF
V gene: TRBV7-9; clone size: .; CDR3 protein: CASSKDRGETEAFF
V gene: TRBV7-2; clone size: few; CDR3 protein: CASSPLGIETDTQYF
V gene: TRBV4-2; clone size: .; CDR3 protein: CASSQDQQNEKLFF
V gene: TRBV9; clone size: .; CDR3 protein: CASSVAPYPTVEQFF
V gene: TRBV5-1; clone size: .; CDR3 protein: CASSESSLAGARKGETQYF
V gene: TRBV2; clone size: .; CDR3 protein: CASSAGFLNTEAFF
V gene: TRBV9; clone size: .; CDR3 protein: CASSKQPTNTGKLFF
V gene: TRBV5-1; clone size: .; CDR3 protein: CASSSAAVTSGRASEQYF
V gene: TRBV7-9; clone size: once; CDR3 protein: CASIGASGNTEAFF